This passage covers 2 T cell receptor beta chains from one sample sequenced in a study of neoadjuvant anti-PD-1 for oral cavity cancer. TCRdb keeps only in-frame clones here, not all; method: immunoSEQ multiplex PCR. Of more than 13,000 clones in the sample, roughly four fifths were seen once. Time point in this sample: after neoadjuvant nivolumab, at surgical resection. Sample: PBMCs, taken after nivolumab (anti-PD-1) treatment. These receptors were taken from a person aged 35-79 years with oral cavity squamous cell carcinoma.

V and J are TRBV20-1 and TRBJ1-1; no clear D gene. Trimming stripped 6 bases from V and 6 bases from J, with 11 bases between. The CDR3 runs to 11 residues. Germline V lookup: CDR1 DFQATT, CDR2 SNEGSKA (reference sequence). The CDR3 is CSAGPWAEAFF. The DNA for the CDR3 is TGCAGTGCCGGACCTTGGGCTGAAGCTTTCTTT.

The V gene is TRBV15, the J gene TRBJ1-5, with D maybe TRBD1 (6 bases). Trimming removed 0 bases from V and 2 bases from J, with 8 bases in between. Per the germline V gene, CDR1 is LNHNV and CDR2 is YYDKDF (reference sequence). The CDR3 has 15 amino acids. CDR3 sequence (DNA): TGTGCCACCAGCAGAGATACAGGGCGCAATCAGCCCCAGCATTTT. Residues: CATSRDTGRNQPQHF.